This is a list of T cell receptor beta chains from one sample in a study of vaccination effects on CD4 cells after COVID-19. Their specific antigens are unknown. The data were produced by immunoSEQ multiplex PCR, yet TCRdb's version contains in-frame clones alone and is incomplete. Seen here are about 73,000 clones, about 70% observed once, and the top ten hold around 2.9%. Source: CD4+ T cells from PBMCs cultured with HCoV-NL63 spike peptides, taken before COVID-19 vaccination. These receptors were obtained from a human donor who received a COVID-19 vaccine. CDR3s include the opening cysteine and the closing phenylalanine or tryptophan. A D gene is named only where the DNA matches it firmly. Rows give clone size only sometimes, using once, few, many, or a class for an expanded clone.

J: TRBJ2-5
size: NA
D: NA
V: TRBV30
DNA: TGTGCCTTCATCACCGGGACCTACCAAGAGACCCAGTACTTC
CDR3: CAFITGTYQETQYF

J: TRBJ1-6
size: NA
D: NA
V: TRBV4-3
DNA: TGCGCCAGCAGCCAAGATTCTACGATCCCCAATTCACCCCTCCACTTT
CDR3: CASSQDSTIPNSPLHF

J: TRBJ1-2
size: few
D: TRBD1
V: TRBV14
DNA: TGTGCCAGCAGCCAGGGACAGGGAAACTATGGCTACACCTTC
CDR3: CASSQGQGNYGYTF

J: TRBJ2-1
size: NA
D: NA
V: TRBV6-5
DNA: TGTGCCAGCAGTAAACTCGACAATGAGCAGTTCTTC
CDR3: CASSKLDNEQFF

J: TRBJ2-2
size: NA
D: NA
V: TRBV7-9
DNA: TGTGCCAGCAACCCCGCCGGGAAACAGGGAACGCGGACCGGGGAGCTGTTTTTT
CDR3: CASNPAGKQGTRTGELFF

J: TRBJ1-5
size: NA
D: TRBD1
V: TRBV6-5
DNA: TGTGCCAGCGGGAGGGGGCTGGAGCCCCAGCATTTT
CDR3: CASGRGLEPQHF

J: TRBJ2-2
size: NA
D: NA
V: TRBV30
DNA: TGTGCCTGGAGTGCAGGGACGAACACCGGGGAGCTGTTTTTT
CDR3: CAWSAGTNTGELFF

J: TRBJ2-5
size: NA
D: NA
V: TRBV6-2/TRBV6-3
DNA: TGTGCCAGCAGCTCCAGGACAGACAAAGAGACCCAGTACTTC
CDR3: CASSSRTDKETQYF

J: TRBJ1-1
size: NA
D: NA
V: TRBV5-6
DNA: TGTGCCAGCAGCCCATCGGACGGGGGGCGAGTTGAAGCTTTCTTT
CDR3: CASSPSDGGRVEAFF

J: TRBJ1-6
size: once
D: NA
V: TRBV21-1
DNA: TGTGCCAGCAGTCAGGGGTCACCCCTCCACTTT
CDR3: CASSQGSPLHF

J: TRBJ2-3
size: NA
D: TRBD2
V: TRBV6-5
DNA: TGTGCCAGCAGCAGGACTAGCGAAGATACGCAGTATTTT
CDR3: CASSRTSEDTQYF

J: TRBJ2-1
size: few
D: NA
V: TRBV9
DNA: TGTGCCAGCAGCGAGGCGGGTGCTGCCTACAATGAGCAGTTCTTC
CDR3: CASSEAGAAYNEQFF

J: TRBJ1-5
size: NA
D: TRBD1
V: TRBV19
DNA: TGTGCCAGTACCAACACAGGGGGCAGGATGAGCAATCAGCCCCAGCATTTT
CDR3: CASTNTGGRMSNQPQHF

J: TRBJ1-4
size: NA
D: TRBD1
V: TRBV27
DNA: TGTGCCAGCAGTTTTAGTGGACAGGGGAGTGAAAAACTGTTTTTT
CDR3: CASSFSGQGSEKLFF

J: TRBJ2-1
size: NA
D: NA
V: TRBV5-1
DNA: TGCGCCAGCAGCTTGTCAACAACCTACAATGAGCAGTTCTTC
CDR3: CASSLSTTYNEQFF

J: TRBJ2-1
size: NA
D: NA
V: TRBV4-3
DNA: TGCGCCAGCAGCCAAGATCGTAGCGGCGCATACAATGAGCAGTTCTTC
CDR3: CASSQDRSGAYNEQFF

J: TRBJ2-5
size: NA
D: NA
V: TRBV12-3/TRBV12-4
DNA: TGTGCCAGCCGGGGCCGGCGGGAGACCCAGTACTTC
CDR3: CASRGRRETQYF

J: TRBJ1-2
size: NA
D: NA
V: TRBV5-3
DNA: TGTGCCAGAAGCTTAAATGTTCCTACCAGGGAGGGTGGCTACACCTTC
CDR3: CARSLNVPTREGGYTF

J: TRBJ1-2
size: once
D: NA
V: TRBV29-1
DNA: TGCAGCGTTGATGTAGGTAACGGTGATTTTAACTATGGCTACACCTTC
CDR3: CSVDVGNGDFNYGYTF

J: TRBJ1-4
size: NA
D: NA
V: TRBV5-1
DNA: TGCGCCAGCAGCTCTCAGACAGGAACTAATGAAAAACTGTTTTTT
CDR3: CASSSQTGTNEKLFF

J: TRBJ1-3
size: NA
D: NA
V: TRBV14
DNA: TGTGCCAGCAGTCTGTTAGGTGCTGGAAACACCATATATTTT
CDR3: CASSLLGAGNTIYF

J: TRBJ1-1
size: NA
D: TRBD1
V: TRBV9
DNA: TGTGCCAGCAGCGTTGGACAGGGCGGTGCGAACACTGAAGCTTTCTTT
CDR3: CASSVGQGGANTEAFF

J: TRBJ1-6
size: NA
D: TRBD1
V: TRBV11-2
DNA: TGTGCCAGCAGCTTATCCGACAGGGGGATTAATTCACCCCTCCACTTT
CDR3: CASSLSDRGINSPLHF

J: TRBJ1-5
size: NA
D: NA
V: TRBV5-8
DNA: TGTGCCAGCAGCTCCGGACAGCCAAATCAGCCCCAGCATTTT
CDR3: CASSSGQPNQPQHF